Below are 9 T cell receptor beta chains sequenced from a single sample in a study of radiotherapy plus CTLA-4 blockade in lung cancer. Some clones are missing from TCRdb's copy, which holds only in-frame ones; the method was immunoSEQ multiplex PCR. Here the sample spans around 40,000 clones, 75% being singletons. The sequencing used peripheral blood, collected from a patient treated with radiotherapy plus ipilimumab. Source of these receptors: a human donor with non-small cell lung cancer who had stable disease on radiotherapy plus ipilimumab.

This clone was counted once. V usage is TRBV15 and J usage is TRBJ2-4, with a possible D match to TRBD2 (7 bases). The CDR3 contains 18 residues. Trimming left V 5 bases short and J 3 bases short, with 23 bases between. The germline gives CDR1 LNHNV, CDR2 YYDKDF (reference sequence). CDR3: CATSRRPAAGASKNIQYF. For the CDR3, the DNA is TGTGCCACCAGCCGACGTCCAGCGGCGGGGGCGAGCAAAAACATTCAGTACTTC.

This sequence joins TRBV15 and TRBJ1-2; D might be TRBD1 (6 bases). The CDR3 is made up of 16 amino acids. Germline CDR1 reads LNHNV; CDR2 reads YYDKDF (reference sequence). The V and J ends lost 1 base and 0 bases respectively, with 12 bases between them. The CDR3 DNA sequence: TGTGCCACCAGCAGAGGACAGGCTACAGCTAACTATGGCTACACCTTC. The encoded protein is CATSRGQATANYGYTF.

This rearrangement joins TRBV4-3 to TRBJ2-3, with TRBD2 matching 12 bases. After removal of 2 bases from V and 1 base from J, the junction contained 13 bases not matched to a gene. The CDR3 has 20 amino acids. Germline V CDR1 and CDR2: LGHNA, YSLEER. The CDR3 sequence: CASSQTVGVRTSGGTDTQYF. The DNA of the CDR3 is TGCGCCAGCAGCCAAACAGTGGGGGTTAGGACTAGCGGGGGCACAGATACGCAGTATTTT.

The J gene is TRBJ2-1, the V gene TRBV11-3; 14 bases fit TRBD2. This CDR3 is 17 amino acids long. V shed 5 bases and J 7 bases; nucleotides not matched to a gene: 10. The germline V gene encodes CDR1 SGHNT and CDR2 YENEEA. The CDR3 reads CASSGRLAGGPGNEQFF. The CDR3 coding sequence is TGTGCCAGCAGCGGCAGACTAGCGGGGGGGCCGGGGAATGAGCAGTTCTTC.

This chain connects TRBV5-4 to TRBJ2-6; the match to TRBD2 covers 8 bases. The trim removed 4 bases at V and 3 bases at J, leaving 3 bases unmatched. Germline CDR1 is SGHNT and CDR2 is YYREEE (reference sequence). This CDR3 comprises 15 residues. CDR3 sequence reads: CASSPAGDGANVLTF. CDR3 nucleotides: TGTGCCAGCAGCCCAGCGGGGGATGGGGCCAACGTCCTGACTTTC.

V usage is TRBV5-6 and J usage is TRBJ1-2; D not certain. V was shortened by 6 bases and J by 10 bases, with 16 bases between the two germline ends. Germline CDR1 reads SGHDT; CDR2 reads YYEEEE. CDR3 length: 12 amino acids. The DNA of the CDR3 is TGTGCCAGCACCACCCGACATTCTGCCTACACCTTC. Encoded protein: CASTTRHSAYTF.

This rearrangement joins TRBV2 to TRBJ2-1, with 8 bases that match TRBD1. Germline loops: CDR1 SNHLY, CDR2 FYNNEI. V lost 6 bases, J lost 10 bases, and 8 bases stayed unmatched. CDR3 length: 13 amino acids. The CDR3 DNA sequence: TGTGCCAGCAGCCCTGAACGGGACAGGGAGCAGTTCTTC. This codes for CASSPERDREQFF.

The chain uses TRBV5-6 and TRBJ2-5; a possible D gene is TRBD2 (5 bases). Germline V CDR1 and CDR2: SGHDT, YYEEEE. The V end was cut by 3 bases, the J end by 5 bases, with 11 bases between. The CDR3 is 13 residues long. CDR3 DNA: TGTGCCAGCAGCTGGCGGGCACGGGAGACCCAGTACTTC. Translating it yields CASSWRARETQYF.

This clone was detected a few times. This chain connects TRBV19 to TRBJ1-1, with D possibly being TRBD1 (6 bases). Germline-derived CDR1 and CDR2 are LNHDA and SQIVND (reference sequence). The CDR3 extends over 13 amino acids. Trimming removed 6 bases at V and 1 base at J, with 9 bases between. This CDR3 reads CASRRQENTEAFF. Written as DNA, the CDR3 is TGTGCCAGTAGAAGACAGGAGAACACTGAAGCTTTCTTT.